The rows below give T cell receptor beta chains drawn from one sample of a study of blood T cell repertoires in COVID-19. Clones were sequenced by immunoSEQ multiplex PCR, and TCRdb holds only the in-frame ones, with some missing. The sample has about 110,000 clones, about 80% seen once; the top ten hold about 3.8%. The material sequenced was peripheral blood. The receptor set was obtained from a woman aged 70 to 79 with acute or convalescent COVID-19. Each CDR3 is given with its conserved first and last residue. The order of the fields is CDR3 protein, CDR3 DNA, D gene, clone size, J gene, CDR3 length, V gene. D genes are given only for firm matches. A clone size is listed for some rows: how often the clone was seen (once, few, many), or a class if it is expanded.

CASSGMAYEQYF	TGTGCCAGCAGCGGGATGGCCTACGAGCAGTACTTC	.	few	TRBJ2-7	12	TRBV12-3/TRBV12-4
CASSLVGSGNTIYF	TGTGCCAGCAGCCTCGTGGGCTCCGGAAACACCATATATTTT	.	.	TRBJ1-3	14	TRBV5-8
CASTLGVGSLYGYTF	TGTGCCAGCACCCTCGGGGTCGGCTCCCTGTATGGCTACACCTTC	.	.	TRBJ1-2	15	TRBV5-4
CASSVSAGGSGNTIYF	TGTGCCAGCAGCGTTTCGGCAGGGGGCTCTGGAAACACCATATATTTT	TRBD1	once	TRBJ1-3	16	TRBV9
CASSASMRELFF	TGTGCCAGTAGTGCCAGTATGCGGGAGCTGTTTTTT	.	.	TRBJ2-2	12	TRBV19
CASSYRQGKSNQPQHF	TGTGCCAGCAGTTACCGACAGGGGAAAAGCAATCAGCCCCAGCATTTT	TRBD1	few	TRBJ1-5	16	TRBV4-2
CASTPDSTYNEQFF	TGCGCCAGCACCCCGGACAGCACCTACAATGAGCAGTTCTTC	.	.	TRBJ2-1	14	TRBV5-1
CASSLTGSYNEQFF	TGTGCCAGCAGCTTGACAGGGTCTTACAATGAGCAGTTCTTC	TRBD1	.	TRBJ2-1	14	TRBV11-1
CASSLAASNTGELFF	TGTGCCAGCAGCTTAGCAGCGTCGAACACCGGGGAGCTGTTTTTT	.	.	TRBJ2-2	15	TRBV7-2
CASSLIPGQGDNTEAFF	TGTGCCAGCAGTTTGATCCCCGGACAGGGGGATAACACTGAAGCTTTCTTT	TRBD1	.	TRBJ1-1	17	TRBV28